This T cell receptor (beta chain) was documented in a study of tumor-infiltrating lymphocytes in primary liver carcinoma. As for the study in general: These patients were men and women whose ages were 30 to 69 years. Roughly 3.65 to 8 million productive TCRbeta reads were obtained per sample, with similar numbers across tissue types. Study results and limitations: Tumors had a top-250-clone fraction that was significantly higher than blood (p = 0.039). Overlap in tumor-adjacent and tumor-blood pairs fell below that of tumor region pairs.

In the case of this clonotype: Its antigen is undetermined.

Unmatched junction bases numbered 14, after V lost 5 bases and J lost 6 bases. Per the germline V gene, CDR1 is GTSNPN and CDR2 is SVGIG (reference sequence). There are 16 residues in the CDR3. Extraction also yielded germline DNA, while blood RNA was obtained from unsorted whole blood. cDNA specific to TCR beta was made from around 530 ng of total RNA, with a constant-region primer employed for priming. Three nested multiplex PCR rounds, a slightly modified ARM-PCR, produced the libraries for TCR beta. The two initial PCR rounds, ten to eleven cycles each, used TRBV1-TRBV30 forward and C-beta reverse primers. MiXCR was run by TCRdb on the multiplex PCR reads, yielding one entry per CDR3 protein. The sample lists nearly 200,000 distinct CDR3 sequences; less than 65% were seen once.

The sequence came from a woman aged 55-70 years with primary liver carcinoma and hepatitis B virus infection. The source material was peripheral blood. The chain uses TRBV30 and TRBJ2-7; TRBD2 agrees at 12 bases. DNA for the CDR3: TGTGCCTGGGCAAACCAAAGACTAGCGGGAGTTTCCGAGCAGTACTTC. Its protein is CAWANQRLAGVSEQYF. Looking up the rest from reference TRBV30 and TRBJ2-7 gives the full variable domain: SQTIHQWPATLVQPVGSPLSLECTVEGTSNPNLYWYRQAAGRGLQLLFYSVGIGQISSEVPQNLSASRPQDRQFILSSKKLLLSDSGFYLCAWANQRLAGVSEQYFGPGTRLTVT.